Listed below are T cell receptor beta chains from one sample, sequenced in a study of shared clonotypes between healthy human individuals. Assay used: immunoSEQ multiplex PCR; TCRdb lists only in-frame clones, some missing. This sample has over 750,000 clones, with 96% found just once. Sequencing was done on a sample of naive CD8+ T cells sorted from blood. The origin of the receptors is a man aged 30 to 39 in good health. Each CDR3 is given with its conserved first and last residue. Fields, in order: J gene, V gene, CDR3 protein.

>TRBJ2-7|TRBV5-1
CASSLWENSYEQYF
>TRBJ2-1|TRBV7-9
CASSSGLAGSSYNEQFF
>TRBJ2-1|TRBV14
CASSELGNEQFF
>TRBJ2-7|TRBV2
CASSGQGPYEQYF
>TRBJ2-5|TRBV5-5
CASSLLTGGHRGETQYF
>TRBJ2-7|TRBV5-6
CASSRVNEGRQYF
>TRBJ2-7|TRBV29-1
CSATGGSYEQYF
>TRBJ2-7|TRBV19
CASSTSGIYDEQYF
>TRBJ2-7|TRBV4-1
CASSQRDVAYEQYF
>TRBJ2-7|TRBV29-1
CSVVPGHNYEQYF
>TRBJ2-1|TRBV9
CASSLRLAGRGQFF
>TRBJ2-7|TRBV27
CASSSAGAYEQYF
>TRBJ2-2|TRBV18
CASSATGNPTSGELFF
>TRBJ2-1|TRBV11-2
CASRPPGGGYNEQFF
>TRBJ2-7|TRBV11-2
CASSLERGDEQYF
>TRBJ2-1|TRBV28
CASSLGPTSANEQFF
>TRBJ2-2|TRBV29-1
CSVELSGTGELFF
>TRBJ1-5|TRBV19
CATRDLDRSQPQHF
>TRBJ1-5|TRBV4-1
CASSDRVGDQPQHF
>TRBJ2-2|TRBV5-6
CASSLGTAGELFF
>TRBJ2-5|TRBV7-6
CASSLEAGPGETQYF
>TRBJ1-4|TRBV7-8
CASSPRGATNEKLFF
>TRBJ2-1|TRBV27
CASSFASESSYNEQFF
>TRBJ2-7|TRBV2
CASTEAGALYEQYF
>TRBJ2-1|TRBV6-1
CASSTGTGVWEQFF
>TRBJ1-5|TRBV9
CASSVGLGDNQPQHF
>TRBJ1-3|TRBV2
CASSRDRSSGNTIYF
>TRBJ2-1|TRBV19
CASSVIQYNEQFF
>TRBJ1-1|TRBV5-5
CASSSDRGPEAFF
>TRBJ2-1|TRBV28
CASSPGTGINEQFF
>TRBJ1-1|TRBV7-6
CASSSGTGSNTEAFF
>TRBJ2-1|TRBV6-1
CASSALSGSSYNEQFF
>TRBJ2-7|TRBV27
CASSYASGTYEQYF
>TRBJ2-7|TRBV25-1
CASSDPGTAPYEQYF
>TRBJ1-1|TRBV19
CASTSLGEGPNTEAFF
>TRBJ2-1|TRBV6-5
CASTNFGGREQFF
>TRBJ2-1|TRBV4-1
CASSQAGGPFSEQFF